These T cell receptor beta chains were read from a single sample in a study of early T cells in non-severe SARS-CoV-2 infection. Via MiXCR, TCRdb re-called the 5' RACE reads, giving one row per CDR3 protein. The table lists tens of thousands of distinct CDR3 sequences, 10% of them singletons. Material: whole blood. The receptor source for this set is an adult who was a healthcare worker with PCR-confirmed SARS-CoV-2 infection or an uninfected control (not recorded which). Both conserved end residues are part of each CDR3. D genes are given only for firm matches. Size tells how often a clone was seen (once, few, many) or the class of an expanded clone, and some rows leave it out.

cdr3_aa: CSATRQPTNEKLFF
cdr3_nt: TGCAGTGCTACTAGACAGCCAACTAATGAAAAACTGTTTTTT
clone_size: many
d_call: -
j_call: TRBJ1-4
v_call: TRBV20-1

cdr3_aa: CASSVRRQEFFSNKNIQYF
cdr3_nt: TGTGCCAGCAGTGTCCGGCGACAGGAATTCTTCTCGAACAAAAACATTCAGTACTTC
clone_size: many
d_call: -
j_call: TRBJ2-4
v_call: TRBV6-1

cdr3_aa: CASSSRHATNEKLFF
cdr3_nt: TGCGCCAGCAGCTCCAGACACGCAACTAATGAAAAACTGTTTTTT
clone_size: many
d_call: -
j_call: TRBJ1-4
v_call: TRBV4-3

cdr3_aa: CASSILLGRGGRYNEQFF
cdr3_nt: TGTGCCAGTAGTATCCTTCTAGGCCGCGGGGGGCGGTACAATGAGCAGTTCTTC
clone_size: many
d_call: TRBD2
j_call: TRBJ2-1
v_call: TRBV19

cdr3_aa: CSARDGGSSKNIQYF
cdr3_nt: TGCAGTGCTAGAGATGGAGGGTCGAGCAAAAACATTCAGTACTTC
clone_size: -
d_call: -
j_call: TRBJ2-4
v_call: TRBV20-1

cdr3_aa: CASTTGGRSGEQYF
cdr3_nt: TGTGCCAGTACGACAGGGGGAAGATCGGGGGAGCAGTACTTC
clone_size: few
d_call: TRBD1
j_call: TRBJ2-7
v_call: TRBV7-6

cdr3_aa: CASSYSIGRSHYDDRYF
cdr3_nt: TGTGCCAGCAGTTATTCTATTGGCCGGTCCCACTACGATGATCGGTACTTC
clone_size: many
d_call: -
j_call: TRBJ2-7
v_call: TRBV6-2/TRBV6-3

cdr3_aa: CASSYRSTGGGEQYF
cdr3_nt: TGTGCCAGCAGTTACAGGTCCACAGGGGGGGGAGAGCAGTACTTC
clone_size: -
d_call: -
j_call: TRBJ2-7
v_call: TRBV6-6

cdr3_aa: CASSSLYLLLCF
cdr3_nt: TGTGCCAGCAGCTCTCTCTACTTGCTACTCTGCTTC
clone_size: many
d_call: -
j_call: TRBJ2-5
v_call: TRBV6-2/TRBV6-3

cdr3_aa: CASSLTAGRNYGYTF
cdr3_nt: TGTGCCAGCAGTTTAACGGCGGGCAGAAACTATGGCTACACCTTC
clone_size: few
d_call: -
j_call: TRBJ1-2
v_call: TRBV28

cdr3_aa: CASSVGDYSTDTQYF
cdr3_nt: TGTGCCAGCAGCGTAGGGGACTATAGCACAGATACGCAGTATTTT
clone_size: many
d_call: TRBD2
j_call: TRBJ2-3
v_call: TRBV9

cdr3_aa: CASSLGTANTGELFF
cdr3_nt: TGTGCCAGCAGCCTTGGGACAGCGAACACCGGGGAGCTGTTTTTT
clone_size: few
d_call: TRBD1
j_call: TRBJ2-2
v_call: TRBV13

cdr3_aa: CASSSLGGFDTQYF
cdr3_nt: TGTGCCAGCAGCTCTCTCGGAGGGTTTGATACGCAGTATTTT
clone_size: few
d_call: -
j_call: TRBJ2-3
v_call: TRBV7-3

cdr3_aa: CSVADDILAGDSYEQYF
cdr3_nt: TGCAGCGTGGCTGACGACATTCTAGCGGGGGATTCCTACGAGCAGTACTTC
clone_size: many
d_call: TRBD2
j_call: TRBJ2-7
v_call: TRBV29-1

cdr3_aa: CASSDLVVEQFF
cdr3_nt: TGCGCCAGCAGTGATCTAGTCGTTGAGCAGTTCTTC
clone_size: many
d_call: -
j_call: TRBJ2-1
v_call: TRBV10-2